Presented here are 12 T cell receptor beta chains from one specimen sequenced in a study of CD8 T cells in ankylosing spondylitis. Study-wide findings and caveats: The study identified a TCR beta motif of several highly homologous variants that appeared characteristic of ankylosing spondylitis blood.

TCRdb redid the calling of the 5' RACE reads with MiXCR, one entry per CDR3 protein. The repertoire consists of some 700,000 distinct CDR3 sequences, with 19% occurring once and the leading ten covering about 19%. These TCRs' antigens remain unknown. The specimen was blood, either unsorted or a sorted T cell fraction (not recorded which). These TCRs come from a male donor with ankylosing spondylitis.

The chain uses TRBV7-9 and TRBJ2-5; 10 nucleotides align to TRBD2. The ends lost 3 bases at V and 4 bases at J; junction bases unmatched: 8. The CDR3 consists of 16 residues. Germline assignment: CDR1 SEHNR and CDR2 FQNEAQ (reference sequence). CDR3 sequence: CASSLLLAGEGETQYF. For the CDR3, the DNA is TGTGCCAGCAGCTTGTTGCTAGCGGGAGAAGGAGAGACCCAGTACTTC.

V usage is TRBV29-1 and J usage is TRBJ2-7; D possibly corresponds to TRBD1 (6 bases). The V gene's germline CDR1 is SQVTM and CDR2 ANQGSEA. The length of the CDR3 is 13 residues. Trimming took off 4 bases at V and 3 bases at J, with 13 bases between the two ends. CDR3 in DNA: TGCAGCGTTGTTCGCCCGGACAGCTACGAGCAGTACTTC. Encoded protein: CSVVRPDSYEQYF.

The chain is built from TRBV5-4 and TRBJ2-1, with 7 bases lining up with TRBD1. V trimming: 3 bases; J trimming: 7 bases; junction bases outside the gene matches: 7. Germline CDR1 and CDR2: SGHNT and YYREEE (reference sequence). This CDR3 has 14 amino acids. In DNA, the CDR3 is TGTGCCAGCAGCTCGCAACAGGGGAAGAATGAGCAGTTCTTC. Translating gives CASSSQQGKNEQFF.

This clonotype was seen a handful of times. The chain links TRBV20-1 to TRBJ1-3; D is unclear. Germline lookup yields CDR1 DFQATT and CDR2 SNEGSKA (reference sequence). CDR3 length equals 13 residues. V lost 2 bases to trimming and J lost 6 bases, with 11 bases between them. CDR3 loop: CSARSEGPNTIYF. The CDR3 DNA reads TGCAGTGCTAGAAGCGAGGGTCCAAACACCATATATTTT.

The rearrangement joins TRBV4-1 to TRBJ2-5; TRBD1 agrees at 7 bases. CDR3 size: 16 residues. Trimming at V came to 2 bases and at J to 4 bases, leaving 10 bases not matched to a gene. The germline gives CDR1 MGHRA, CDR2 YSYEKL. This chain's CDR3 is CASSQTDRDSVETQYF. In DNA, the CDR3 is TGCGCCAGCAGCCAAACCGACAGGGATTCGGTAGAGACCCAGTACTTC.

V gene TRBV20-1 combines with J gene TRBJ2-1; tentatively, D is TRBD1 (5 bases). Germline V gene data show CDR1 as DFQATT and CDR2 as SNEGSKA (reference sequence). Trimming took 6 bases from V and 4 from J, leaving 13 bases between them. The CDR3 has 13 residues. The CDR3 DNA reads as TGCAGTGCCAAAGGGGCACTGTACAATGAGCAGTTCTTC. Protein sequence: CSAKGALYNEQFF.

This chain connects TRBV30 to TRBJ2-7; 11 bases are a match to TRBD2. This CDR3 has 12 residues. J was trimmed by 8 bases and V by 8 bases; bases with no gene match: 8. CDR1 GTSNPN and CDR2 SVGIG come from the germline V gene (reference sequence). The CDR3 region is CARGLAETQQYF. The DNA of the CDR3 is TGTGCCCGGGGACTAGCGGAGACCCAGCAGTACTTC.

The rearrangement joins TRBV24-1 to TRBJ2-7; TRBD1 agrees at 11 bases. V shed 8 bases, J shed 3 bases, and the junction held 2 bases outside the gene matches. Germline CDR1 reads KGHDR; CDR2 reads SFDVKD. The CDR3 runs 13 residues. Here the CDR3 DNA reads TGTGCCACCAAGGGACAGGGGGGCTACGAGCAGTACTTC. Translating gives CATKGQGGYEQYF.

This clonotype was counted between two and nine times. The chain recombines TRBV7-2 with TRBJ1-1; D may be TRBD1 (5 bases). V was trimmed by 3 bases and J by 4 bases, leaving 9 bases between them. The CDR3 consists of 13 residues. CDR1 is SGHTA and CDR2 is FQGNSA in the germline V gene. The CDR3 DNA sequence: TGTGCCAGCAGCTTCCCGGGACCCACTGAAGCTTTCTTT. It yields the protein CASSFPGPTEAFF.

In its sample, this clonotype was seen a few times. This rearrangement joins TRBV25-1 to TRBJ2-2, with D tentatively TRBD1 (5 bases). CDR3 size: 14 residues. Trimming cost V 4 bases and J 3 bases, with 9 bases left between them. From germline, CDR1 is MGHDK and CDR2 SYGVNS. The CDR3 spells CASSGQLDTGELFF. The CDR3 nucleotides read TGTGCCAGCAGTGGACAGTTGGACACCGGGGAGCTGTTTTTT.

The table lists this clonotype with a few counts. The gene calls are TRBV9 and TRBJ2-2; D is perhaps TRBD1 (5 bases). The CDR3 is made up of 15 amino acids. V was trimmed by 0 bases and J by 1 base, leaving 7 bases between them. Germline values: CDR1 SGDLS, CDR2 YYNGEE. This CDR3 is CASSVEQGNTGELFF. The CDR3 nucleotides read TGTGCCAGCAGCGTAGAGCAGGGGAACACCGGGGAGCTGTTTTTT.

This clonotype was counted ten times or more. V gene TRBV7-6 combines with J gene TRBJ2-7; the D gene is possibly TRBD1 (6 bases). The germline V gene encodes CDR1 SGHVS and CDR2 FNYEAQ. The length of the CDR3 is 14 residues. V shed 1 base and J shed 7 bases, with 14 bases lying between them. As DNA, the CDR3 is TGTGCCAGCAGCTTAGTACAGGGATCGAGAGAGCAGTACTTC. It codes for CASSLVQGSREQYF.